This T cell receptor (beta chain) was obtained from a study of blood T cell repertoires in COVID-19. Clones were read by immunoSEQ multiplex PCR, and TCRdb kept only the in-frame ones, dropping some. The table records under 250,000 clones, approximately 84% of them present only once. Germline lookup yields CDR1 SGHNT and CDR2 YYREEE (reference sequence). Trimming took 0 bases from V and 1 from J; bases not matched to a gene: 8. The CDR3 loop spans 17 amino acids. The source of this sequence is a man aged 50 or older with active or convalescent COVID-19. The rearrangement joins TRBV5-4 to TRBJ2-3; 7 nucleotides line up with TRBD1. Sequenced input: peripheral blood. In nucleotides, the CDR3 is TGTGCCAGCAGCTTGGGACTGACAGGGCTGGGCACAGATACGCAGTATTTT. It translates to CASSLGLTGLGTDTQYF.